This TCR beta chain stems from a study of T cells in Graves' hyperthyroidism and ophthalmopathy (dated by TCRdb to about 2019). The study in broad terms: Peripheral blood samples were taken at initial diagnosis, before any treatment was given. To identify distinguishing TCR V-J signatures, a discovery cohort of around 100 patients was used, comprising roughly 45 with Graves' ophthalmopathy and 57 with stable Graves' hyperthyroidism. An independent validation cohort of 18 to 20 hyperthyroidism patients and over 15 patients who later progressed to ophthalmopathy tested prospective prediction of ophthalmopathy. The 100 or so discovery patients were divided at random into training and test sets in a 7:3 ratio. In addition, the study compared T-cell repertoires in thyroid tissue and in blood from five to seven Graves' hyperthyroidism patients. Once sampling was done, hyperthyroidism patients were given methimazole at a starting dose of 30 mg daily, whereas ophthalmopathy patients were given high-dose intravenous methylprednisolone. According to the paper, TCR Vbeta CDR3 sequencing was carried out on 135 peripheral blood samples, which came from under 50 ophthalmopathy, fewer than 80 hyperthyroidism and approximately 17 progressor patients. Study-level results and caveats: In validation, progression to ophthalmopathy was predicted by the model with 70% to 71% sensitivity and under 85% specificity, a median of roughly 6 months before onset. Most expanded thyroid clonotypes (frequency above 0.001) were also detected in blood, a finding suggesting that blood repertoires may reflect thyroid immune responses. Ophthalmopathy was separated from stable hyperthyroidism by a 13 V-J signature model, with just over 85% sensitivity and about 81% specificity obtained in cross-validation and 80%/75% obtained in testing. No statistical method was used to fix the sample size in advance, and group allocation was not hidden from the investigators.

Amplification of TCR beta CDR3 regions was carried out from RNA transcripts. The first round of RT-PCR for the TCR CDR3 was performed with the HTBI primer set and the Qiagen OneStep RT-PCR kit. Libraries were constructed in a second round of multiplex PCR, after which size selection and purification were carried out. Sequencing of the libraries was done on an Illumina HiSeq2000 using paired-end 100 bp reads. In the source study's methods: SOAPnuke was used to process the raw data, removing reads that contained adapters or uncalled bases, had a mean Phred below 15, or lacked an exact match to the constant primer or identifier. High-quality paired reads were merged using COPE v1.2.5, and each unique nucleotide sequence was defined as a clonotype. Clonotypes were aligned to IMGT TRBV, TRBD and TRBJ reference segments using MiTCR v1.1. Analysis was restricted to V-J combinations with a frequency above 0.0001, which covered 99% to 99.2% of repertoires. A TCS score was defined as the ratio of F50 (clonal expansion) to E x V (chaos), with BLOSUM62-based TCRdist applied between CDR3 peptides within each V-J. Welch's t-statistics and random forest reduced just over 500 V-J features to fewer than 15, which were used in a naive Bayes classifier (R e1071). Through fastp at Q25 and MiXCR, TCRdb rebuilt clones from the public reads, retaining in-frame beta chains. CDR3 protein sequences are deduplicated, and each keeps its most common genes and DNA. In this record, the V and J calls reflect TCRdb's handling and not the investigators' own analysis. Within this sample are under 550,000 distinct CDR3 sequences, with roughly an eighth of them counted one time only. Together, the top ten hold 4% to 6.5% of the sample.

A patient counted as having stable Graves' hyperthyroidism if no progression to ophthalmopathy occurred over 18 months of follow-up. Hyperthyroidism patients were newly diagnosed, had a disease duration of under 2 months, and were aged 18 to 65 years. Patients with uncontrolled infections, other autoimmune diseases, pregnancy or lactation were excluded. Diagnoses were based on clinical symptoms, serum thyroxine and TRAb, thyroid ultrasound and orbital computed tomography. PBMCs were separated from under 11 ml of fresh peripheral blood using Ficoll-Paque density gradient centrifugation. Total RNA was extracted using Trizol reagent, and RNA quality was assessed on an Agilent 2100 Bioanalyzer. Counted from cysteine to phenylalanine, this CDR3 has 14 amino acids. CDR3 DNA is the only sequence kept; it has 42 bases, read in frame from the first base. Based on the germline V gene, the CDR1 and CDR2 sequences are SGHAT and FQNNGV. Ends trimmed: V by 10 bases, J by 11 bases; bases unmatched to a gene: 14.

This clonotype was counted ten times or more. Its binding antigen is unknown. Base qualities were left out, and no much larger clone turns up one base away. Sequencing was done on a sample of blood. The sequence was collected from a young woman with Graves' hyperthyroidism. The sequence links TRBV11-2 to TRBJ2-2, and 9 junctional nucleotides match TRBD1. The DNA reads as follows: TGTGCCACCCGGCATACGGGACAGGGTGGCGAGCTGTTTTTT. Translation gives CATRHTGQGGELFF.